This T cell receptor (beta chain) was retrieved from a study of cytomegalovirus exposure and HLA in healthy donors. Primers: 60 Vbeta forward and 13 Jbeta reverse. The method was immunoSEQ multiplex PCR; TCRdb's version includes in-frame clones alone and lacks a portion of them. The sample records roughly 190,000 clones, about four fifths being singletons. V was cut by 4 bases and J by 7 bases, with 20 bases left in between. Germline CDR1 is MRHNA and CDR2 is SNTAGT. The CDR3 totals 16 residues. The chain employs TRBV6-4 and TRBJ2-1, with D perhaps TRBD2 (6 bases). This receptor was identified in a girl between 5 and 17 years old in good health and CMV-seropositive. The sample taken for sequencing was PBMCs. The CDR3 DNA reads as TGTGCCAGCAGTGTCCGCGGGACTCCCGGTAATAATGAGCAGTTCTTC. It codes for CASSVRGTPGNNEQFF.